This entry features one T cell receptor beta chain sequence. Its target is unknown. These data belong to a study of cytomegalovirus exposure and HLA in healthy donors. Study outcomes and limitations: Usually a TCR sequence was rare, but some public TCRs were found in many donors. Among CMV-associated TCR beta chains, most appeared HLA-restricted in a later analysis.

V was clipped by 4 bases and J by 5 bases, with 10 bases between them. Germline lookup yields CDR1 SGHDT and CDR2 YYEEEE. The length of the CDR3 is 13 residues. PCR was performed using 60 Vbeta and 13 Jbeta primers. The table came from immunoSEQ multiplex PCR; TCRdb's copy has only in-frame clones and leaves some out. Of about 140,000 clones listed, about 80% were seen once; the top ten hold around a tenth. The chain uses TRBV5-6 and TRBJ2-1; D is perhaps TRBD1 (7 bases). The receptor comes from a woman aged 60 to 75 in good health and CMV-seropositive. The sequencing sample was made of PBMCs. The CDR3 DNA follows: TGTGCCAGCAGCGGGGGGACAGACAATGAGCAGTTCTTC. This codes for CASSGGTDNEQFF. Drawing the rest from reference TRBV5-6 and TRBJ2-1, the complete variable domain is DAGVTQSPTHLIKTRGQQVTLRCSPKSGHDTVSWYQQALGQGPQFIFQYYEEEERQRGNFPDRFSGHQFPNYSSELNVNALLLGDSALYLCASSGGTDNEQFFGPGTRLTVL.